This T cell receptor beta chain comes out of a study of T cells in tuberculosis. Between the trimmed V and J ends, which lost 0 bases and 4 bases, there was a span of 12 bases. The CDR3 runs 15 residues. Looked up from germline, CDR1 is MNHNY and CDR2 is SVGAGI (reference sequence). Repertoires were generated with immunoSEQ multiplex PCR, while TCRdb's copy carries only in-frame clones and drops some. The profile covers more than 35,000 clones, with approximately 94% appearing a single time and around an eighth taken by the ten largest. The sequence derives from a donor between 5 and 29 years old with latent tuberculosis or without tuberculosis infection. Some clones in this sample may be carry-over from other donors' samples. The rearrangement joins TRBV6-6 to TRBJ1-2; no firm D call. The sequenced sample consisted of PBMCs. The CDR3: CASSYSRETSYGYTF. DNA for the CDR3: TGTGCCAGCAGTTACTCGCGGGAAACCTCCTATGGCTACACCTTC.